This TCR beta chain was documented in a study of radiotherapy plus CTLA-4 blockade in lung cancer. Across the study: Disease control was achieved by 31% of patients, and objective responses by more than 15%. Points from the study as a whole: Among reported predictors of response, early blood T cell clone dynamics with interferon-beta performed best. Radiotherapy with ipilimumab was followed by blood expansion of tumor-derived clones.

Details on this clone: Its antigen is not known.

V lost 5 bases to trimming and J lost 4 bases; unmatched junction nucleotides: 7. Germline values: CDR1 SGHAT, CDR2 FQNNGV. This CDR3 is built from 14 residues. Profiled with immunoSEQ multiplex PCR; TCRdb holds only in-frame clones, not every one. The sample has about 98,000 clones, approximately 85% seen once; the top ten hold around 3%. This TCR was recovered from a human donor with non-small cell lung cancer who had a partial response to radiotherapy plus ipilimumab. The sequencing used peripheral blood, collected from a patient treated with radiotherapy plus ipilimumab. The J gene is TRBJ2-7, the V gene TRBV11-2; 8 bases are shared with TRBD1. CDR3 in amino acids: CASSLRGLIYEQYF. The CDR3 nucleotides read TGTGCCAGCAGCCTCAGGGGGCTCATTTACGAGCAGTACTTC.